These T cell receptor beta chains were read from a single sample in a study of response to subunit inactivated influenza vaccine. TCRdb passed the RT-PCR reads through MiXCR, listing each CDR3 protein once. Among roughly 650,000 distinct CDR3 sequences listed, 14% were seen once. The source material was PBMCs from blood, sampled 14 to 15 days before vaccination. The receptor set was obtained from a man aged 45-65 years who received an inactivated influenza vaccine. Each CDR3 is given with its conserved first and last residue. The D gene is left open where the match is weak. Clone size is not always given. Where it is, it says once, few, many or a class for expanded clones.

j_call,clone_size,v_call,d_call,cdr3_nt,cdr3_aa
TRBJ2-7,NA,TRBV2,NA,TGTGCCAGCAGCTATTGGGGGGAGTCTGACGAGCAGTACTTC,CASSYWGESDEQYF
TRBJ1-2,NA,TRBV6-1,NA,TGTGCCAGCAGTACCTCTCCGCAGGGGAAGCGCTACACCTTC,CASSTSPQGKRYTF
TRBJ1-1,few,TRBV12-3/TRBV12-4,TRBD1,TGTGCCAGCACCAAGACAGGGCGGAACACTGAAGCTTTCTTT,CASTKTGRNTEAFF
TRBJ1-4,NA,TRBV5-8,TRBD1,TGTGCCAGCAGCTCCCGGGACAGAGATGAAAAACTGTTTTTT,CASSSRDRDEKLFF
TRBJ1-5,NA,TRBV5-1,NA,TGCGCCAGCAGCTTGGGTTGGGCAGGGAGCAATCAGCCCCAGCATTTT,CASSLGWAGSNQPQHF
TRBJ2-1,NA,TRBV4-3,NA,TGCGCCAGCAGCTTAGCAATAACCTCCTACAATGAGCAGTTCTTC,CASSLAITSYNEQFF
TRBJ2-3,NA,TRBV15,NA,TGTGCCACCAGCAGAGATGATGGACCGGCGCTCGTTACGCAGTATTTT,CATSRDDGPALVTQYF
TRBJ2-7,NA,TRBV20-1,NA,TGCAGTGCTAGAGATCACCGCAGCGACTCCTACGAGCAGTACTTC,CSARDHRSDSYEQYF
TRBJ2-1,NA,TRBV5-1,NA,TGCGCCAGCAGCAACCGGGACAAGAAGTTCTTC,CASSNRDKKFF
TRBJ2-7,NA,TRBV20-1,TRBD1,TGCAGTGCCACATCCCGGGGGGACAGGGGCTTTCTTCCCTACGAGCAGTACTTC,CSATSRGDRGFLPYEQYF
TRBJ2-5,few,TRBV6-1,NA,TGTGCCAGCGGGTCGGGCAGGTTCCAGACCCAGTACTTC,CASGSGRFQTQYF
TRBJ1-3,few,TRBV9,NA,TGTGCCAGCAGCGTAGAGCAGTCGGTGAAGGGAGGAAACACCATATATTTT,CASSVEQSVKGGNTIYF
TRBJ1-6,few,TRBV27,NA,TGTGCCAGCAGTTCAAACCCGTTGGGGTCACCCCTCCACTTT,CASSSNPLGSPLHF
TRBJ2-7,few,TRBV7-2,TRBD1,TGTGCCAGCAGCTCAACAGGGGCAAAGTCCTACGAGCAGTACTTC,CASSSTGAKSYEQYF
TRBJ2-4,few,TRBV29-1,NA,TGCAGCGTTGTGAGCGGCGTAGCCAAAAACATTCAGTACTTC,CSVVSGVAKNIQYF
TRBJ2-7,NA,TRBV7-2,NA,TGTGCCAGCGGACAAGGACAGATCTACGAGCAGTACTTC,CASGQGQIYEQYF
TRBJ2-2,few,TRBV28,NA,TGTGCCAGCAGTTTTCCCAAGCGCGGAAACACCGGGGAGCTGTTTTTT,CASSFPKRGNTGELFF
TRBJ2-7,NA,TRBV4-2,TRBD2,TGTGCCAGCAGCCAGGATATAGCGGGGGGTTCCTACGAGCAGTACTTC,CASSQDIAGGSYEQYF
TRBJ2-4,few,TRBV29-1,NA,TGCAGCGTCCGGAGCGGACAGCAGCAGTACTTC,CSVRSGQQQYF
TRBJ2-5,NA,TRBV18,TRBD2,TGTGCCAGCTCACCTAGCGGGATTGAGACCCAGTACTTC,CASSPSGIETQYF
TRBJ2-7,NA,TRBV12-3/TRBV12-4,TRBD1,TGTGCCAGCAGTTTCAGGGGACAGGGTCTCTACGAGCAGTACTTC,CASSFRGQGLYEQYF
TRBJ2-7,few,TRBV20-1,TRBD2,TGCAGTGCTAGAGCGGCTAGCGGGGGTACCGACGAGCAGTACTTC,CSARAASGGTDEQYF
TRBJ2-3,few,TRBV7-8,NA,TGTGCCAGCAGCTTAGAGACGGTCCCGGATACGCAGTATTTT,CASSLETVPDTQYF
TRBJ2-7,NA,TRBV28,NA,TGTGCCAGCACTCCAGATTTATACGAGCAGTACTTC,CASTPDLYEQYF
TRBJ2-7,few,TRBV20-1,NA,TGCAGTGCCATGCTGGGTGGCAGCCCCTCCTACGAGCAGTACTTC,CSAMLGGSPSYEQYF
TRBJ2-3,medium-sized,TRBV29-1,NA,TGCAGCGTTGATAGGCCCCAGGGCACAGATACGCAGTATTTT,CSVDRPQGTDTQYF
TRBJ2-2,NA,TRBV7-9,NA,TGTGCCAGCAGCCAATTCGACTGGGACACCGGGGAGCTGTTTTTT,CASSQFDWDTGELFF
TRBJ1-5,NA,TRBV7-9,NA,TGTGCCAGCAGCGGTGGGGTGGATCAGCCCCAGCATTTT,CASSGGVDQPQHF
TRBJ2-3,few,TRBV6-2/TRBV6-3,TRBD1,TGTGCCAGCAGAGACAGGGAAGATACGCAGTATTTT,CASRDREDTQYF
TRBJ1-3,many,TRBV4-1,NA,TGCGCCAGCAGCCAAGGGACATCCTCAGGAAACACCATATATTTT,CASSQGTSSGNTIYF
TRBJ2-7,many,TRBV5-1,NA,TGCGCCAGCAGCTTAGAATGGCCTTCGGGATCCTACGAGCAGTACTTC,CASSLEWPSGSYEQYF
TRBJ1-5,NA,TRBV20-1,NA,TGCAGTGCCAGGCCGGCCAGGGACCAGCCCCAGCATTTT,CSARPARDQPQHF
TRBJ1-3,few,TRBV5-1,NA,TGCGCCAGCAGCTTGGCCCCGGAGTCCGGAAACACCATATATTTT,CASSLAPESGNTIYF
TRBJ2-2,few,TRBV7-9,TRBD2,TGTGCCAGCAGCTTAACTAGCGAAGACGCCGGGGAGCTGTTTTTT,CASSLTSEDAGELFF
TRBJ2-1,NA,TRBV14,TRBD1,TGTGCCAGCAGCCAAGAAGGGGGCTATGCCTACAATGAGCAGTTCTTC,CASSQEGGYAYNEQFF
TRBJ2-7,NA,TRBV7-2,NA,TGTGCCAGCAGCTTAGGTCCAGCGGACTACGAGCAGTACTTC,CASSLGPADYEQYF
TRBJ2-7,many,TRBV6-2/TRBV6-3,NA,TGTGCCAGCAGTGCGACCTTATACAACGAGCAGTACTTC,CASSATLYNEQYF
TRBJ2-1,NA,TRBV20-1,NA,TGCAGTGCTAGTATCAGGGGTCCTCTCCATGAGCAGTTCTTC,CSASIRGPLHEQFF
TRBJ2-4,few,TRBV12-3/TRBV12-4,TRBD1,TGTGCCAGCAGTCGCGGACAGGGGGCGCGGTACTTC,CASSRGQGARYF
TRBJ1-6,few,TRBV12-3/TRBV12-4,NA,TGTGCCAGCAGCGCGAACCGAGATAATTCACCCCTCCACTTT,CASSANRDNSPLHF
TRBJ2-7,many,TRBV28,TRBD1,TGTGCTACTCGGACAGGGGGCTACGAGCAGTACTTC,CATRTGGYEQYF
TRBJ2-7,NA,TRBV5-6,NA,TGTGCCAGCAGCTTCCCTCAGCAAAAGGAGCAGTACTTC,CASSFPQQKEQYF
TRBJ2-2,many,TRBV7-9,NA,TGTGCCAGCAGCCGCGTAGGCGGGGAGCTGTTTTTT,CASSRVGGELFF
TRBJ2-1,few,TRBV7-2,TRBD1,TGTGCCAGCAGCTACTTACCCTACCCCGCTGACAGGGCAAAAAGCTCCTACAATGAGCAGTTCTTC,CASSYLPYPADRAKSSYNEQFF
TRBJ2-6,few,TRBV19,NA,TGTGCCAGTAGTATGAACTCGGCAGGGAGTATCTCTGGGGCCAACGTCCTGACTTTC,CASSMNSAGSISGANVLTF